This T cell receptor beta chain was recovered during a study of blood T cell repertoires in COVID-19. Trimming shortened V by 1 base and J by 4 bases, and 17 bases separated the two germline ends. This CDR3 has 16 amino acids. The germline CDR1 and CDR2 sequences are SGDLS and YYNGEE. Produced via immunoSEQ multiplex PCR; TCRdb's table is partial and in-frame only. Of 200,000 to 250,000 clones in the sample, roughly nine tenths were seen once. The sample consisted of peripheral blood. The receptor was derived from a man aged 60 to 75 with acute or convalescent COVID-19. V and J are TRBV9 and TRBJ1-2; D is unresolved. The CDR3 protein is CASSVLEGGVGYGYTF. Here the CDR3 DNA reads TGTGCCAGCAGCGTACTGGAGGGTGGCGTCGGCTATGGCTACACCTTC.